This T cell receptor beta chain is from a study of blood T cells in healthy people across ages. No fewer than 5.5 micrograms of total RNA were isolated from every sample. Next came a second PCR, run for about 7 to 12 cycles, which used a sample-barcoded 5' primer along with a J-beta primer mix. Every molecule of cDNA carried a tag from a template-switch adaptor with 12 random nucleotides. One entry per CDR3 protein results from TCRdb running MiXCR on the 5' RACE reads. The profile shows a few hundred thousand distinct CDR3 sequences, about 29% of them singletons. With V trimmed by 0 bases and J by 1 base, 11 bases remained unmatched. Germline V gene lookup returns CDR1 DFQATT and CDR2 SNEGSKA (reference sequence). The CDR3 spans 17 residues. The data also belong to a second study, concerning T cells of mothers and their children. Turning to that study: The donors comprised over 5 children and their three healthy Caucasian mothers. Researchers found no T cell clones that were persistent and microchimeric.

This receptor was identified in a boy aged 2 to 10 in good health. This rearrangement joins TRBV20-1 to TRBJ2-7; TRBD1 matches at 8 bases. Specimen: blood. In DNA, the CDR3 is TGCAGTGCTAGAGATCCCATTTGGACAGGGCCATCCTACGAGCAGTACTTC. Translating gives CSARDPIWTGPSYEQYF.